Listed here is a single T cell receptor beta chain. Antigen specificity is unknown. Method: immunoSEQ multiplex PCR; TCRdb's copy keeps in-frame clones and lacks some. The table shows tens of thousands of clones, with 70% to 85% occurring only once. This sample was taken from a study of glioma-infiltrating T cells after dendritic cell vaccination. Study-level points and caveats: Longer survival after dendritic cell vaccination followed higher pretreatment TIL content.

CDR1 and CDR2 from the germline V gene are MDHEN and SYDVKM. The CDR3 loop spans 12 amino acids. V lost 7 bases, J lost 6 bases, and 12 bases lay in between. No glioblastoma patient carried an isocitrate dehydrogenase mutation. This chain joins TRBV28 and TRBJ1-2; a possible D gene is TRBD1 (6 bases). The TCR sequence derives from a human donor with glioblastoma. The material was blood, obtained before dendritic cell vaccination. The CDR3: CASTQTGNGYTF. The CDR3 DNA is TGTGCCAGCACCCAAACAGGGAATGGCTACACCTTC.